This T cell receptor beta chain was recorded in a study of vaccination and CD4 T cells after COVID-19. Study-level background: Control cultures were given a CEFX pool, an HIV-1 Nef pool, or no peptide.

Whole-study results and caveats: From about 20 to 38, the median of SARS-CoV-2-reactive clonotypes rose without reaching significance.

Looked up from germline, CDR1 is SGHTA and CDR2 is FQGNSA. This CDR3 is 15 amino acids long. V was cut by 7 bases and J by 3 bases, with 17 bases left in between. Treatment defined: roughly 11-day PBMC culture with coronavirus spike peptide pools or control peptides (ViraFEST assay). The Oncomine TCR Beta short-read assay was applied to DNA of cultured CD4+ T cells. Genomic DNA was drawn out of CD4+ T cells grown in culture. MiXCR, applied by TCRdb to the PCR reads, yields one record per CDR3 protein. This sample has about 13,000 distinct CDR3 sequences, with roughly two fifths found just once. In its sample, this clonotype was seen a few times. Its specificity is not known.

The sample in question was CD4+ T cells from blood, cultured in vitro, obtained after SARS-CoV-2 vaccination. V usage is TRBV7-2 and J usage is TRBJ2-3, with D possibly being TRBD1 or TRBD2 (5 bases each). The TCR comes from a human donor who had recovered from COVID-19. The CDR3 region has the DNA TGTGCCAGCATCTTCCGGGACCCGCAAACAGATACGCAGTATTTT. Protein: CASIFRDPQTDTQYF. Using reference TRBV7-2 and TRBJ2-3 for the parts outside the CDR3, the full variable domain is GAGVSQSPSNKVTEKGKDVELRCDPISGHTALYWYRQSLGQGLEFLIYFQGNSAPDKSGLPSDRFSAERTGGSVSTLTIQRTQQEDSAVYLCASIFRDPQTDTQYFGPGTRLTVL.